The next 28 T cell receptor beta chains were all read from a single sample in a study of T cell repertoires in cytomegalovirus infection. TCRdb used MiXCR to reprocess the reads, holding one entry per CDR3 protein. Among about 330,000 distinct CDR3 sequences listed, around 9.5% were seen once. The sample taken for sequencing was PBMCs. Receptor source: a human donor in good health (CMV status not recorded). Some clones in this sample may be carry-over from other donors' samples.

In its sample, this clonotype was seen a few times. This chain uses TRBV5-1 with TRBJ2-7; D not certain. The CDR3 sequence is 13 residues long. The germline V gene encodes CDR1 SGHRS and CDR2 YFSETQ. V lost 4 bases and J 3 bases, leaving 11 bases between the germline ends. CDR3 in DNA: TGCGCCAGCAGCACCGGGCCCAACTACGAGCAGTACTTC. Protein product: CASSTGPNYEQYF.

This clonotype appeared a few times. The V call is TRBV7-2, the J call TRBJ1-3, with a weak D call TRBD1 (6 bases). From germline, CDR1 is SGHTA and CDR2 FQGNSA. Trimming shortened V by 1 base and J by 1 base, and 8 bases separated the two germline ends. The CDR3 is made up of 15 amino acids. For the CDR3, the DNA is TGTGCCAGCAGCTTAGAGGACAGATCTGGAAACACCATATATTTT. Its protein product is CASSLEDRSGNTIYF.

This clonotype was seen a few times. The rearrangement joins TRBV6-1 to TRBJ2-7; tentatively, D is TRBD2 (5 bases). The V end was cut by 5 bases, the J end by 2 bases, with 10 bases between. Per the germline V gene, CDR1 is MNHNS and CDR2 is SASEGT. The CDR3 spans 13 residues. Here the CDR3 reads CASSRDYPYEQYF. The CDR3 region has the DNA TGTGCCAGCAGTCGCGACTACCCCTACGAGCAGTACTTC.

This clonotype was counted many times. The chain has TRBV7-2 and TRBJ1-5; weak D call: TRBD1 (6 bases). The V gene lost 4 bases and the J gene lost 4 bases, with 17 bases spanning the gap. Germline CDR1 and CDR2: SGHTA and FQGNSA. This CDR3 has 16 residues. The CDR3 is CASSSTTGRPNQPQHF. The CDR3 DNA sequence: TGTGCCAGCAGCTCCACCACAGGGAGGCCAAATCAGCCCCAGCATTTT.

This clonotype was seen repeatedly, ten times or more. This chain uses TRBV7-2 with TRBJ2-5, with D possibly TRBD2 on 5 matching bases. V was pared by 2 bases and J by 2 bases, with 12 bases between. The CDR3 loop spans 15 amino acids. Germline assignment: CDR1 SGHTA and CDR2 FQGNSA. The CDR3 loop is CASSLWLAEQETQYF. Here the CDR3 DNA reads TGTGCCAGCAGCTTATGGCTAGCTGAACAAGAGACCCAGTACTTC.

This clonotype was detected only a few times. The genes are TRBV5-1 and TRBJ2-5; 7 nucleotides align to TRBD1. Germline assignment: CDR1 SGHRS and CDR2 YFSETQ. The CDR3 runs 17 residues. The V segment lost 1 base and the J segment 2 bases; nucleotides outside the gene matches: 11. The CDR3 sequence: CASSLPYGQVFQETQYF. As DNA, the CDR3 is TGCGCCAGCAGCTTGCCCTACGGACAGGTCTTTCAAGAGACCCAGTACTTC.

The chain is built from TRBV28 and TRBJ1-2, with 9 positions matching TRBD1. V dropped 2 bases and J dropped 7; count of bases not matched to a gene: 11. CDR1 is MDHEN and CDR2 is SYDVKM in the germline V gene. The CDR3 contains 16 residues. CDR3 DNA sequence: TGTGCCAGCAGTTTAAGCCCTCGTACAGGGGGCATTGGCTACACCTTC. Protein: CASSLSPRTGGIGYTF.

A remark on this clonotype: The junction shows a germline mismatch at one end, possibly a read error. The genes are TRBV7-6 and TRBJ2-7; D is perhaps TRBD2 (5 bases). CDR3 length: 16 residues. Per the germline V gene, CDR1 is SGHVS and CDR2 is FNYEAQ. CDR3 DNA: TGTGCCAGCAGCTTAGCCCGGACGGGAAGCTCCTACGCGCAGTACTTC. It encodes CASSLARTGSSYAQYF.

This clonotype was found many times. CDR3 DNA: TGCAGTGCTACCGGGACTAGCGGGGGTCACGACCCAGATACGCAGTATTTT. Protein: CSATGTSGGHDPDTQYF. The J gene is TRBJ2-3, the V gene TRBV20-1; 14 positions agree with TRBD2. This CDR3 is built from 17 residues. Trimming at V came to 4 bases and at J to 4 bases, leaving 10 bases not matched to a gene. Germline V gene lookup returns CDR1 DFQATT and CDR2 SNEGSKA (reference sequence).

This clonotype was recorded many times. The CDR3 bases are TGTGCCAGCAGCCAGTGGGGGGGGCCTACGCAGTATTTT. Protein sequence: CASSQWGGPTQYF. This rearrangement joins TRBV7-2 to TRBJ2-3, with D possibly TRBD2 on 7 matching bases. The V gene's germline CDR1 is SGHTA and CDR2 FQGNSA. V was trimmed by 5 bases and J by 8 bases, leaving 14 bases between them. CDR3 length: 13 residues.

The chain combines TRBV27 with TRBJ2-1; 8 bases are a match to TRBD2. The CDR3 has 14 residues. Germline trimming cut 6 bases from V and 6 bases from J; bases unmatched to any gene: 7. Germline assignment: CDR1 MNHEY and CDR2 SMNVEV (reference sequence). CDR3 DNA: TGTGCCAGCAGCCCGGGGGGGCGCCCCAATGAGCAGTTCTTC. This translates into CASSPGGRPNEQFF.

The rearrangement joins TRBV19 to TRBJ1-1; D is ambiguous. The CDR3 runs to 15 residues. Germline loops: CDR1 LNHDA, CDR2 SQIVND (reference sequence). V was pared by 6 bases and J by 2 bases, with 16 bases between. The CDR3 sequence is CASRTTPPGNTEAFF. CDR3 DNA: TGTGCCAGTAGAACTACCCCGCCCGGAAACACTGAAGCTTTCTTT.

The chain combines TRBV11-2 with TRBJ2-1; D is perhaps TRBD2 (6 bases). The V end lost 2 bases, the J end lost 6 bases, and 11 bases lay between the germline ends. Germline V gene lookup returns CDR1 SGHAT and CDR2 FQNNGV. The CDR3 extends over 14 amino acids. As DNA, the CDR3 is TGTGCCAGCAGCTTACTGGGGGGTTCCAATGAGCAGTTCTTC. This sequence encodes CASSLLGGSNEQFF. The entire variable domain, with the rest obtained from reference TRBV11-2 and TRBJ2-1, is as follows: EAGVAQSPRYKIIEKRQSVAFWCNPISGHATLYWYQQILGQGPKLLIQFQNNGVVDDSQLPKDRFSAERLKGVDSTLKIQPAKLEDSAVYLCASSLLGGSNEQFFGPGTRLTVL.

The CDR3 sequence is CASSPYTGTAYNEQFF. The CDR3 DNA is TGTGCCAGCAGTCCATATACCGGGACTGCCTACAATGAGCAGTTCTTC. J is TRBJ2-1 and V is TRBV28, with D perhaps matching TRBD2 (6 bases). The CDR3 is 16 amino acids. Deletions cut 5 bases from V and 2 bases from J, with 16 bases between. CDR1 and CDR2 from the germline V gene are MDHEN and SYDVKM. The variable domain in full, completed from reference TRBV28 and TRBJ2-1, reads DVKVTQSSRYLVKRTGEKVFLECVQDMDHENMFWYRQDPGLGLRLIYFSYDVKMKEKGDIPEGYSVSREKKERFSLILESASTNQTSMYLCASSPYTGTAYNEQFFGPGTRLTVL.

This chain joins TRBV11-1 and TRBJ1-1, with unresolved D. Trimming removed 5 bases from V and 0 bases from J, with 16 bases in between. This CDR3 has 16 amino acids. Germline lookup yields CDR1 SGHAT and CDR2 FQDESV (reference sequence). The CDR3 reads CASSPRRRPVNTEAFF. CDR3 coding DNA: TGTGCCAGCAGCCCCCGGCGCCGGCCGGTGAACACTGAAGCTTTCTTT.

Ten or more counts support this clonotype. This rearrangement joins TRBV7-2 to TRBJ1-1, with no clear D. Germline V CDR1 and CDR2: SGHTA, FQGNSA. CDR3 size: 13 residues. V gave up 0 bases and J gave up 7 bases, with 9 bases separating them. CDR3 coding DNA: TGTGCCAGCAGCTTAGCCCTCGGATATGAAGCTTTCTTT. Translation gives CASSLALGYEAFF.

The table lists this clonotype with many counts. DNA for the CDR3: TGTGCCAGCAGCTTAACGCGATCCTCTCTGAACACCGGGGAGCTGTTTTTT. Protein: CASSLTRSSLNTGELFF. J is TRBJ2-2 and V is TRBV7-3; D is undetermined. From germline, CDR1 is SGHTA and CDR2 FQGTGA. V lost 0 bases, J lost 1 base, and 12 bases lay in between. CDR3 length: 17 residues.

This clonotype appeared many times. The chain couples TRBV28 to TRBJ1-6, with D perhaps matching TRBD1 (6 bases). V gave up 3 bases and J gave up 6 bases, with 15 bases separating them. CDR1 is MDHEN and CDR2 is SYDVKM in the germline V gene. This CDR3 spans 16 amino acids. The CDR3 here is CASSLILTGVNSPLHF. Here the CDR3 DNA reads TGTGCCAGCAGTTTGATCCTGACAGGAGTTAATTCACCCCTCCACTTT.

The chain joins TRBV6-2 or TRBV6-3 to TRBJ1-5, with D possibly being TRBD1 (6 bases). Looked up from germline, CDR1 is MNHEY and CDR2 is SVGEGT. The CDR3 has 15 amino acids. V lost 2 bases and J lost 7, with 15 bases in between. CDR3 protein: CASSYMMGGRQPQHF. DNA of the CDR3: TGTGCCAGCAGTTACATGATGGGGGGCCGGCAGCCCCAGCATTTT.

In its sample, this clonotype was seen many times. The CDR3 nucleotides are TGCAGTGCTAGGGGAATCGGGGATGAAAAACTGTTTTTT. Translation gives CSARGIGDEKLFF. J is TRBJ1-4 and V is TRBV20-1; D is ambiguous. Germline V gene data show CDR1 as DFQATT and CDR2 as SNEGSKA (reference sequence). The ends were cut back, 3 bases at V and 6 bases at J, with 11 bases in the middle. CDR3 length: 13 amino acids.

This clonotype showed up just a few times. This sequence joins TRBV20-1 and TRBJ2-3; TRBD1 is a possible D gene (5 bases). With 7 bases removed from V and 1 base from J, the gap between germline ends came to 12 bases. The germline V gene has CDR1 DFQATT and CDR2 SNEGSKA (reference sequence). The CDR3 runs 13 residues. Here the CDR3 DNA reads TGCAGTGTCCCAGGGCAGGGCACAGATACGCAGTATTTT. Translation gives CSVPGQGTDTQYF.

The V and J genes are TRBV27 and TRBJ2-5; D possibly uses TRBD1 or TRBD2 (5 bases each). This CDR3 has 14 residues. V was trimmed by 6 bases and J by 4 bases, leaving 15 bases between them. Germline V gene lookup returns CDR1 MNHEY and CDR2 SMNVEV (reference sequence). CDR3 DNA sequence: TGTGCCAGCAGCCTGGGACCCTGGGGAGAGACCCAGTACTTC. Its protein product is CASSLGPWGETQYF.

V and J are TRBV7-6 and TRBJ2-7; no reliable D call. V lost 5 bases to trimming and J lost 2 bases, with 16 bases between them. The CDR3 is 15 residues long. The germline V gene has CDR1 SGHVS and CDR2 FNYEAQ. DNA for the CDR3: TGTGCCAGCAGCCCAAGGACGGAGCCCCCCTACGAGCAGTACTTC. Its protein is CASSPRTEPPYEQYF.

This clonotype was observed a few times. The rearrangement uses TRBV2 and TRBJ1-6; D uncertain. Trimming removed 3 bases at V and 0 bases at J, with 9 bases between. Germline V gene data show CDR1 as SNHLY and CDR2 as FYNNEI. There are 16 residues in the CDR3. The CDR3 region has the DNA TGTGCCAGCAGTGACAGGATTAGCTCCTATAATTCACCCCTCCACTTT. This codes for CASSDRISSYNSPLHF. Full variable domain (outside the CDR3, taken from reference TRBV2 and TRBJ1-6): EPEVTQTPSHQVTQMGQEVILRCVPISNHLYFYWYRQILGQKVEFLVSFYNNEISEKSEIFDDQFSVERPDGSNFTLKIRSTKLEDSAMYFCASSDRISSYNSPLHFGNGTRLTVT.

This clonotype appeared many times. This chain uses TRBV7-3 with TRBJ1-1; perhaps TRBD1 as D (5 bases). V lost 5 bases and J lost 5, with 15 bases in between. CDR1 and CDR2 (germline): SGHTA, FQGTGA. The CDR3 extends over 14 amino acids. DNA of the CDR3: TGTGCCAGCAGCACCCAAGGGACCGGGACTGAAGCTTTCTTT. Protein product: CASSTQGTGTEAFF.

The chain links TRBV20-1 to TRBJ2-7; D is ambiguous. CDR3 size: 13 residues. Trimming took off 1 base at V and 4 bases at J, with 11 bases between the two ends. The germline V gene encodes CDR1 DFQATT and CDR2 SNEGSKA (reference sequence). The CDR3 here is CSARVPTSYEQYF. CDR3 nucleotides: TGCAGTGCTAGAGTACCCACCTCATACGAGCAGTACTTC.

This clonotype has ten or more counts. The chain joins TRBV7-6 to TRBJ2-3; a weak D match, TRBD2 (6 bases). CDR1 SGHVS and CDR2 FNYEAQ come from the germline V gene. The V and J ends lost 4 bases and 4 bases respectively, with 18 bases between them. The CDR3 consists of 16 residues. The CDR3 DNA follows: TGTGCCAGCAGCTGGGGGAACGGGAGAGGGCCAGATACGCAGTATTTT. Its protein is CASSWGNGRGPDTQYF.

This clonotype was seen repeatedly, ten times or more. The chain has TRBV24-1 and TRBJ1-1, with D perhaps matching TRBD1 (5 bases). Trimming cost V 4 bases and J 2 bases, with 13 bases left between them. CDR1 and CDR2 (germline): KGHDR, SFDVKD. The CDR3 is 15 residues long. In DNA, the CDR3 is TGTGCCACCAGTGACCCTACACGGGGCAACACTGAAGCTTTCTTT. It specifies CATSDPTRGNTEAFF.